The T cell receptor (beta chain) under discussion was sequenced for a study of CD8 T cells in ankylosing spondylitis. Study-wide results and caveats: Enrichment of disease-linked clones was reportedly significant in matched ankylosing spondylitis synovial fluid. Reports of some motif variants in reactive arthritis synovial fluid and blood predate this one. Clones that were linked to disease were CD8+ and were relatively rare in peripheral blood.

Points on this clonotype: The target antigen is unknown.

The length of the CDR3 is 14 residues. The V gene lost 5 bases and the J gene lost 1 base, with 10 bases spanning the gap. The germline CDR1 and CDR2 sequences are SNHLY and FYNNEI. Each TCR beta library was made by quantitative 5'-RACE that incorporated molecular barcodes. TCRdb reanalysed the 5' RACE reads using MiXCR and keeps one entry per CDR3 protein. Found here are 310,000 or so distinct CDR3 sequences, 20% of them singletons; the top ten hold about 8%. The chain employs TRBV2 and TRBJ2-3; D is possibly TRBD1 or TRBD2 (5 bases each). The TCR sequence derives from a male donor with ankylosing spondylitis or in good health (not recorded which). Sequenced sample: blood, either unsorted or a sorted T cell fraction (not recorded which). The CDR3 region is CASSRDEGTDTQYF. CDR3 DNA: TGTGCCAGCAGTCGGGACGAAGGCACAGATACGCAGTATTTT.